This TCR beta chain was observed in a study of shared clonotypes between healthy human individuals. Whole-study findings and limits: The sharing of about 5.3% of naive CD4 clonotypes was seen across a handful of donors. Large sequencing depth failed to make sorted-subset sequencing complete, rarefaction showed.

The authors split each subset's genomic DNA evenly across several immunoSEQ plates. Profiling relied on immunoSEQ multiplex PCR, and the TCRdb table lists in-frame clones only, not all of them. The sample contains about 320,000 clones, roughly 87% of which appear only once. CDR3 length equals 13 residues. Germline CDR1 reads SEHNR; CDR2 reads FQNEAQ (reference sequence). Trimming shortened V by 1 base and J by 7 bases, and 10 bases separated the two germline ends. Every contributor of samples was a Caucasian grown-up residing in Nashville, Tennessee. As concerns this clone: Its target is unknown.

Material for sequencing was memory CD8+ T cells sorted from blood. As to subset: CD45RO+ cells pooled with CCR7-negative TemRA cells. The rearrangement uses TRBV7-9 and TRBJ1-1; D is unclear. The sequence came from a man aged 18 to 29 in good health. The CDR3 is CASSLDWEIEAFF. CDR3 sequence (DNA): TGTGCCAGCAGCTTAGATTGGGAGATTGAAGCTTTCTTT.